This T cell receptor (beta chain) was sequenced during a study of breast tumors, draining lymph nodes, adjacent tissues. Study-level results: Tumors had less TCR diversity than lymph nodes, more than nontumor tissue. Data fit most tumor T cells coming from lymph node, expanding in tumor. Data only fit, rather than demonstrated, lymph node origin of most tumor T cells. Tumor and nontumor repertoires were significantly more similar in luminal-like than in basal-like breast cancer.

Comment on this clonotype: Its antigen is undetermined.

A single record per CDR3 protein comes from TCRdb applying MiXCR to the multiplex PCR reads. The sample lists about 270,000 distinct CDR3 sequences; 30% were seen once. The lymph nodes were axillary draining lymph nodes from breast cancer patients. Per the germline V gene, CDR1 is LGHDT and CDR2 is YNNKEL (reference sequence). This CDR3 has 18 residues. V was pared by 4 bases and J by 1 base, with 13 bases of the junction left unmatched. This chain links TRBV3-1 with TRBJ2-3; 8 bases map to TRBD2. This TCR was sampled from a female donor with breast cancer. Some clones in this sample may be carry-over from other donors' samples. The sequencing sample was made of axillary lymph node tissue. CDR3 loop: CASSPPFGAGGRTDTQYF. CDR3 in DNA: TGTGCCAGCAGCCCCCCCTTTGGGGCGGGAGGCCGCACAGATACGCAGTATTTT.